A selection of T cell receptor beta chains follows, all from one sample in a study of shared clonotypes between healthy human individuals. Repertoires were generated with immunoSEQ multiplex PCR, while TCRdb's copy carries only in-frame clones and drops some. The data contain about 1.5 million clones, nearly 99% of them singletons. The sequenced sample was naive CD4+ T cells sorted from blood. These receptor sequences come from a man aged 25 to 40 in good health. The CDR3 runs from the conserved cysteine through the conserved F or W. D genes are given only for firm matches. Clone size is shown for a subset of rows, as once, few, many or a class of expanded clone.

d_call: NA
clone_size: NA
j_call: TRBJ2-1
v_call: TRBV9
cdr3_aa: CASSVESVFDEQFF
cdr3_nt: TGTGCCAGCAGCGTAGAATCAGTATTCGATGAGCAGTTCTTC

d_call: NA
clone_size: NA
j_call: TRBJ2-2
v_call: TRBV2
cdr3_aa: CASSVSRGDTGELFF
cdr3_nt: TGTGCCAGCAGTGTCAGCCGTGGGGACACCGGGGAGCTGTTTTTT

d_call: NA
clone_size: NA
j_call: TRBJ2-7
v_call: TRBV28
cdr3_aa: CASSLPRNPNRVEQYF
cdr3_nt: TGTGCCAGCAGTTTACCCCGAAATCCAAACAGGGTCGAGCAGTACTTC

d_call: TRBD1
clone_size: NA
j_call: TRBJ2-7
v_call: TRBV25-1
cdr3_aa: CASSVTGVYEQYF
cdr3_nt: TGTGCCAGCAGTGTCACAGGGGTCTACGAGCAGTACTTC

d_call: NA
clone_size: NA
j_call: TRBJ1-5
v_call: TRBV28
cdr3_aa: CASTVVDWPQHF
cdr3_nt: TGTGCCAGCACCGTCGTGGATTGGCCCCAGCATTTT

d_call: TRBD2
clone_size: NA
j_call: TRBJ2-7
v_call: TRBV5-4
cdr3_aa: CASSSPGRLAGGYEQYF
cdr3_nt: TGTGCCAGCAGCTCTCCCGGGCGGCTAGCGGGAGGTTACGAGCAGTACTTC

d_call: NA
clone_size: NA
j_call: TRBJ2-5
v_call: TRBV11-2
cdr3_aa: CASSLGTIRGETQYF
cdr3_nt: TGTGCCAGCAGCTTAGGGACTATTAGGGGAGAGACCCAGTACTTC

d_call: NA
clone_size: NA
j_call: TRBJ2-5
v_call: TRBV6-5
cdr3_aa: CASSLTVYQETQYF
cdr3_nt: TGTGCCAGCAGTTTGACAGTGTACCAAGAGACCCAGTACTTC

d_call: TRBD1
clone_size: once
j_call: TRBJ2-2
v_call: TRBV7-9
cdr3_aa: CASSQSGQGSGELFF
cdr3_nt: TGTGCCAGCAGCCAATCGGGACAGGGGTCCGGGGAGCTGTTTTTT

d_call: TRBD1
clone_size: NA
j_call: TRBJ1-1
v_call: TRBV5-1
cdr3_aa: CASTRQGAYTEAFF
cdr3_nt: TGCGCCAGCACTCGACAGGGGGCTTACACTGAAGCTTTCTTT

d_call: NA
clone_size: NA
j_call: TRBJ1-1
v_call: TRBV5-1
cdr3_aa: CASSQGYTEAFF
cdr3_nt: TGCGCCAGCAGCCAAGGTTACACTGAAGCTTTCTTT

d_call: TRBD1
clone_size: once
j_call: TRBJ2-2
v_call: TRBV5-1
cdr3_aa: CASSPNGRRQGTGELFF
cdr3_nt: TGCGCCAGCAGCCCAAATGGCAGGAGACAGGGCACCGGGGAGCTGTTTTTT

d_call: TRBD1
clone_size: NA
j_call: TRBJ2-1
v_call: TRBV2
cdr3_aa: CASSADRGDIDEQFF
cdr3_nt: TGTGCCAGCAGTGCCGACAGGGGAGATATAGATGAGCAGTTCTTC

d_call: NA
clone_size: NA
j_call: TRBJ2-2
v_call: TRBV6-5
cdr3_aa: CAAVDPNTGELFF
cdr3_nt: TGTGCCGCCGTGGATCCGAACACCGGGGAGCTGTTTTTT

d_call: NA
clone_size: NA
j_call: TRBJ2-7
v_call: TRBV5-6
cdr3_aa: CASSLVYEQYF
cdr3_nt: TGTGCCAGCAGCTTGGTCTACGAGCAGTACTTC

d_call: NA
clone_size: NA
j_call: TRBJ2-5
v_call: TRBV20-1
cdr3_aa: CSAQDQETQYF
cdr3_nt: TGCAGTGCACAGGACCAAGAGACCCAGTACTTC

d_call: TRBD2
clone_size: NA
j_call: TRBJ2-1
v_call: TRBV6-5
cdr3_aa: CASSFPRGEGPHEQFF
cdr3_nt: TGTGCCAGCAGTTTTCCGCGGGGGGAGGGCCCCCACGAGCAGTTCTTC

d_call: TRBD2
clone_size: once
j_call: TRBJ2-5
v_call: TRBV5-1
cdr3_aa: CASSFVLAGDIGETQYF
cdr3_nt: TGCGCCAGCAGCTTCGTACTAGCGGGAGATATAGGAGAGACCCAGTACTTC

d_call: NA
clone_size: once
j_call: TRBJ2-1
v_call: TRBV5-1
cdr3_aa: CASGTTQGFEQFF
cdr3_nt: TGCGCCAGCGGAACAACTCAGGGGTTTGAGCAGTTCTTC

d_call: TRBD2
clone_size: once
j_call: TRBJ2-2
v_call: TRBV29-1
cdr3_aa: CSVASLAGTGELFF
cdr3_nt: TGCAGCGTCGCTTCACTAGCGGGTACCGGGGAGCTGTTTTTT

d_call: NA
clone_size: once
j_call: TRBJ1-2
v_call: TRBV4-2
cdr3_aa: CASSQGQDYGYTF
cdr3_nt: TGTGCCAGCAGCCAAGGACAGGACTATGGCTACACCTTC

d_call: NA
clone_size: NA
j_call: TRBJ1-1
v_call: TRBV5-1
cdr3_aa: CASSLPGLNTEAFF
cdr3_nt: TGCGCCAGCAGCTTGCCGGGATTGAACACTGAAGCTTTCTTT

d_call: TRBD1
clone_size: NA
j_call: TRBJ2-3
v_call: TRBV4-3
cdr3_aa: CASSHHRGRDTDTQYF
cdr3_nt: TGCGCCAGCAGCCATCACAGGGGGCGGGACACAGATACGCAGTATTTT

d_call: NA
clone_size: NA
j_call: TRBJ2-1
v_call: TRBV20-1
cdr3_aa: CSAPYGGEQFF
cdr3_nt: TGCAGTGCCCCCTACGGGGGTGAGCAGTTCTTC

d_call: NA
clone_size: once
j_call: TRBJ1-5
v_call: TRBV27
cdr3_aa: CASSNGGAIQPQHF
cdr3_nt: TGTGCCAGCAGTAATGGGGGGGCGATTCAGCCCCAGCATTTT

d_call: TRBD2
clone_size: NA
j_call: TRBJ2-3
v_call: TRBV5-1
cdr3_aa: CATSLAGGADTQYF
cdr3_nt: TGCGCCACCTCACTAGCGGGAGGTGCAGATACGCAGTATTTT

d_call: NA
clone_size: NA
j_call: TRBJ2-5
v_call: TRBV6-5
cdr3_aa: CASGAGVVETQYF
cdr3_nt: TGTGCCAGCGGGGCAGGGGTAGTGGAGACCCAGTACTTC

d_call: TRBD1
clone_size: NA
j_call: TRBJ2-3
v_call: TRBV5-1
cdr3_aa: CASSGDRGGTDTQYF
cdr3_nt: TGCGCCAGCAGCGGAGACAGGGGAGGCACAGATACGCAGTATTTT

d_call: NA
clone_size: NA
j_call: TRBJ1-5
v_call: TRBV7-2
cdr3_aa: CASSLRSNQPQHF
cdr3_nt: TGTGCCAGCAGCTTAAGGAGCAATCAGCCCCAGCATTTT

d_call: TRBD2
clone_size: NA
j_call: TRBJ2-7
v_call: TRBV7-8
cdr3_aa: CASSPRVLAGDYEQYF
cdr3_nt: TGTGCCAGCAGCCCCAGAGTGTTGGCGGGAGACTACGAGCAGTACTTC

d_call: TRBD2
clone_size: NA
j_call: TRBJ2-1
v_call: TRBV10-1
cdr3_aa: CASSDLVSGSLNEQFF
cdr3_nt: TGCGCCAGCAGTGATTTGGTTAGCGGGAGTCTAAATGAGCAGTTCTTC

d_call: NA
clone_size: NA
j_call: TRBJ2-3
v_call: TRBV29-1
cdr3_aa: CSVDRTRDTQYF
cdr3_nt: TGCAGCGTTGACAGGACCCGGGATACGCAGTATTTT

d_call: TRBD1
clone_size: NA
j_call: TRBJ1-5
v_call: TRBV7-8
cdr3_aa: CASSTDRGRRQPQHF
cdr3_nt: TGTGCCAGCAGCACCGACAGGGGGCGTCGGCAGCCCCAGCATTTT

d_call: NA
clone_size: NA
j_call: TRBJ2-2
v_call: TRBV7-2
cdr3_aa: CASSFDRWNTGELFF
cdr3_nt: TGTGCCAGCAGCTTCGACAGGTGGAACACCGGGGAGCTGTTTTTT

d_call: TRBD2
clone_size: NA
j_call: TRBJ2-7
v_call: TRBV15
cdr3_aa: CATSRDGRGIYEQYF
cdr3_nt: TGTGCCACCAGCAGAGATGGGAGGGGTATTTACGAGCAGTACTTC